Following are 20 T cell receptor beta chains from one sample sequenced in a study of T cells after yellow fever vaccination. From the 5' RACE reads, TCRdb called clonotypes with MiXCR, one entry per CDR3 protein. This table has hundreds of thousands of distinct CDR3 sequences, under 15% appearing once. This specimen consisted of CD4+ T cells sorted from PBMCs, obtained 15 days after the yellow fever booster vaccination. The receptors derive from a man aged 18 to 30 who received the YFV17D yellow fever vaccine.

This clonotype has ten or more counts. J is TRBJ2-7 and V is TRBV4-3; TRBD1 matches at 7 bases. Germline V gene lookup returns CDR1 LGHNA and CDR2 YSLEER. V dropped 4 bases and J dropped 0; count of bases not matched to a gene: 9. The CDR3 covers 16 residues. CDR3 sequence: CASSRSWGTASYEQYF. As DNA, the CDR3 is TGCGCCAGCAGCCGGTCTTGGGGGACAGCCTCCTACGAGCAGTACTTC.

In this sample, this clonotype turned up many times. The CDR3 nucleotides are TGTGCCAGCAGCTTAGAGCGGGGGGTCTACAATGAGCAGTTCTTC. Its translation: CASSLERGVYNEQFF. The chain combines TRBV7-2 with TRBJ2-1; TRBD2 aligns across 9 bases. Germline CDR1 SGHTA, CDR2 FQGNSA. V shed 1 base and J 3 bases; nucleotides not matched to a gene: 1. This CDR3 is built from 15 residues.

This chain links TRBV6-2 or TRBV6-3 with TRBJ2-4; D uncertain. The V gene lost 6 bases and the J gene lost 0 bases, with 18 bases spanning the gap. This CDR3 comprises 17 residues. Germline CDR1 reads MNHEY; CDR2 reads SVGEGT. The CDR3 reads CASSPRAARLAKNIQYF. The CDR3 DNA is TGTGCCAGCAGCCCCCGGGCAGCCAGACTAGCCAAAAACATTCAGTACTTC.

The rearrangement uses TRBV2 and TRBJ2-5; 10 positions match TRBD1. J was trimmed by 5 bases and V by 6 bases; bases with no gene match: 9. The CDR3 loop spans 15 amino acids. Germline V gene lookup returns CDR1 SNHLY and CDR2 FYNNEI. CDR3 sequence reads: CASRERTGGAETQYF. DNA for the CDR3: TGTGCCAGCAGGGAACGGACAGGGGGTGCGGAGACCCAGTACTTC. Full variable domain (outside the CDR3, taken from reference TRBV2 and TRBJ2-5): EPEVTQTPSHQVTQMGQEVILRCVPISNHLYFYWYRQILGQKVEFLVSFYNNEISEKSEIFDDQFSVERPDGSNFTLKIRSTKLEDSAMYFCASRERTGGAETQYFGPGTRLLVL.

Only a few counts were recorded for this clonotype. DNA of the CDR3: TGTGCCAGCAGCCCCGGGACAGGGAGGAACACCGGGGAGCTGTTTTTT. Translation gives CASSPGTGRNTGELFF. This chain connects TRBV7-6 to TRBJ2-2, with TRBD1 matching over 9 bases. After removal of 5 bases from V and 1 base from J, the junction contained 5 bases not matched to a gene. CDR3 length: 16 amino acids. Germline loops: CDR1 SGHVS, CDR2 FNYEAQ.

J is TRBJ1-2 and V is TRBV10-3, with TRBD1 identical over 9 bases. The germline V gene encodes CDR1 ENHRY and CDR2 SYGVKD. V was clipped by 1 base and J by 7 bases; unmatched bases: 1. The CDR3 extends over 13 amino acids. CDR3: CAISEWDRAGYTF. DNA of the CDR3: TGTGCCATCAGTGAGTGGGACAGGGCTGGCTACACCTTC.

The rearrangement uses TRBV6-5 and TRBJ2-5; 9 nucleotides align to TRBD1. The CDR3 is made up of 14 amino acids. Germline V gene sequence: CDR1 MNHEY, CDR2 SVGAGI. After removal of 2 bases from V and 5 bases from J, the junction contained 3 bases not matched to a gene. CDR3 in amino acids: CASSYNRGRETQYF. The CDR3 nucleotides are TGTGCCAGCAGTTACAACAGGGGGCGGGAGACCCAGTACTTC.

V is TRBV20-1 and J is TRBJ1-2, with 8 bases aligning to TRBD1. The V gene's germline CDR1 is DFQATT and CDR2 SNEGSKA (reference sequence). The ends lost 6 bases at V and 8 bases at J; junction bases unmatched: 8. The length of the CDR3 is 12 residues. CDR3 sequence reads: CSAPGTGQGYTF. The CDR3 region has the DNA TGCAGTGCCCCCGGGACAGGCCAGGGCTACACCTTC.

A remark on this clonotype: A much more abundant neighbour one base away suggests this may be a read error. The rearrangement joins TRBV6-2 or TRBV6-3 to TRBJ2-5; 12 nucleotides match TRBD2. The CDR3 has 16 amino acids. The germline V gene encodes CDR1 MNHEY and CDR2 SVGEGT. CDR3 sequence: CASSPRTSGVQETKYF. CDR3 nucleotides: TGTGCCAGCAGTCCCCGGACTAGCGGGGTCCAGGAGACCAAGTACTTC.

This clonotype was seen only a few times. The chain employs TRBV29-1 and TRBJ1-4, with TRBD1 matching over 8 bases. Germline CDR1 SQVTM, CDR2 ANQGSEA. Trimming at V came to 6 bases and at J to 0 bases, leaving 0 bases not matched to a gene. CDR3 length: 13 residues. The CDR3 region is CSVQGATNEKLFF. The CDR3 nucleotides are TGCAGCGTACAGGGGGCAACTAATGAAAAACTGTTTTTT.

The rearrangement links TRBV6-5 to TRBJ2-7; possibly TRBD2 for D (5 bases). Between the trimmed V and J ends, which lost 2 bases and 3 bases, there was a span of 8 bases. Germline assignment: CDR1 MNHEY and CDR2 SVGAGI. The CDR3 has 13 residues. CDR3 sequence: CASSYMRDYEQYV. CDR3 sequence (DNA): TGTGCCAGCAGTTACATGAGGGACTACGAGCAGTACGTC.

This clonotype has a count of ten or more. The rearrangement uses TRBV5-4 and TRBJ2-7; maybe TRBD2 (7 bases). The V gene's germline CDR1 is SGHNT and CDR2 YYREEE (reference sequence). The ends were cut back, 0 bases at V and 1 base at J, with 14 bases in the middle. The CDR3 covers 16 residues. The CDR3 sequence: CASSLAGGPTSYEQYF. In DNA form, the CDR3 reads TGTGCCAGCAGCTTGGCCGGGGGGCCAACTTCCTACGAGCAGTACTTC.

The chain recombines TRBV9 with TRBJ2-7; D is unresolved. Trimming cost V 0 bases and J 3 bases, with 22 bases left between them. This CDR3 spans 18 amino acids. Germline V gene sequence: CDR1 SGDLS, CDR2 YYNGEE. CDR3 in DNA: TGTGCCAGCAGCGTAGTCCCCTCCCCAAGACATCTACGCTACGAGCAGTACTTC. Amino acids: CASSVVPSPRHLRYEQYF.

A few counts support this clonotype. V is TRBV7-9 and J is TRBJ1-2; tentatively, D is TRBD1 (5 bases). From germline, CDR1 is SEHNR and CDR2 FQNEAQ (reference sequence). Trimming left V 5 bases short and J 6 bases short, with 13 bases between. The CDR3 has 13 residues. CDR3 coding DNA: TGTGCCAGCAGCCCTCAGGGTGGCCATGGCTACACCTTC. Encoded protein: CASSPQGGHGYTF.

In its sample, this clonotype was seen a few times. This chain connects TRBV7-8 to TRBJ2-3, with TRBD2 matching over 8 bases. From germline, CDR1 is SGHVS and CDR2 FQNEAQ. Trimming cost V 6 bases and J 4 bases; bases outside gene matches: 6. CDR3 length: 14 residues. The CDR3 region is CASRSGGPSDTQYF. The CDR3 DNA follows: TGTGCCAGCAGGTCGGGGGGGCCATCAGATACGCAGTATTTT.

The genes are TRBV28 and TRBJ1-5; D is uncertain. Germline V CDR1 and CDR2: MDHEN, SYDVKM. The CDR3 has 14 residues. The V end lost 6 bases, the J end lost 7 bases, and 16 bases lay between the germline ends. CDR3 protein: CASSSFLPGQPQHF. The CDR3 DNA follows: TGTGCCAGCAGCTCATTCCTGCCGGGCCAGCCCCAGCATTTT.

This clonotype has only a few counts. The V and J genes are TRBV18 and TRBJ2-3; D unresolved. V lost 7 bases, J lost 2 bases, and 10 bases lay in between. The CDR3 is made up of 13 amino acids. Germline CDR1 reads KGHSH; CDR2 reads LQKENI. The chain's CDR3 is CASFRDNTDTQYF. The CDR3 DNA sequence: TGTGCCAGCTTCCGCGATAACACAGATACGCAGTATTTT. Supplemented by reference TRBV18 and TRBJ2-3, the full variable domain reads NAGVMQNPRHLVRRRGQEARLRCSPMKGHSHVYWYRQLPEEGLKFMVYLQKENIIDESGMPKERFSAEFPKEGPSILRIQQVVRGDSAAYFCASFRDNTDTQYFGPGTRLTVL.

V usage is TRBV4-1 and J usage is TRBJ2-5; D is uncertain. The CDR3 extends over 15 amino acids. V was shortened by 1 base and J by 5 bases, with 14 bases between the two germline ends. Germline CDR1 and CDR2: MGHRA and YSYEKL. The CDR3 DNA reads TGCGCCAGCAGCCAAGTATTCGGGCTAGGGGAGACCCAGTACTTC. This gives the protein CASSQVFGLGETQYF.

V is TRBV7-9 and J is TRBJ1-6; 7 nucleotides match TRBD1. V was pared by 4 bases and J by 9 bases, with 9 bases of the junction left unmatched. The germline V gene has CDR1 SEHNR and CDR2 FQNEAQ (reference sequence). The CDR3 spans 15 residues. The CDR3 loop is CASSSMTGIGSPLHF. CDR3 coding DNA: TGTGCCAGCAGCTCCATGACAGGGATCGGTTCACCCCTCCACTTT.

This clonotype was recorded many times. V gene TRBV25-1 combines with J gene TRBJ2-2; D is possibly TRBD1 or TRBD2 (5 bases each). The CDR3 totals 12 residues. V shed 6 bases and J shed 3 bases, with 5 bases lying between them. Per the germline V gene, CDR1 is MGHDK and CDR2 is SYGVNS. The CDR3 loop reads CASRGDTGELFF. In nucleotides, the CDR3 is TGTGCCAGCAGGGGGGACACCGGGGAGCTGTTTTTT.